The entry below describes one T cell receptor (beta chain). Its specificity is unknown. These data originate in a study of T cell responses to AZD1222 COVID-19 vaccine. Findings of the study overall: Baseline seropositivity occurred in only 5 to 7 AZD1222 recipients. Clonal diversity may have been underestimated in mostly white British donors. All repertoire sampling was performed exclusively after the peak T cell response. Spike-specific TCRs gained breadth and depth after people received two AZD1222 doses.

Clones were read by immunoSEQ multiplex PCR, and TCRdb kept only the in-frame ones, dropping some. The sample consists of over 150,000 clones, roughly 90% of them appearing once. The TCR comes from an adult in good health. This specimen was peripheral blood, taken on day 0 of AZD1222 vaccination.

CDR3 loop: CASSLAADTIYF. The CDR3 DNA follows: TGTGCCAGCAGCTTAGCAGCGGACACCATATATTTT. The chain employs TRBV7-8 and TRBJ1-3, with D hard to call. The CDR3 is made up of 12 amino acids. Trimming pared 0 bases from V and 8 bases from J, leaving 5 bases between. The germline CDR1 and CDR2 sequences are SGHVS and FQNEAQ.